This TCR beta chain was obtained from a study of T cell responses to AZD1222 COVID-19 vaccine. Regarding the study as a whole: Repertoire sampling was restricted to post-peak T cell response timepoints. Donors, mostly white British, included more females; clonal diversity was possibly underestimated. Regions 160-218 and 743-854 dominated among vaccine-associated CD4 TCRs spanning spike.

Germline V CDR1 and CDR2: MDHEN, SYDVKM. The ends were cut back, 6 bases at V and 7 bases at J, with 9 bases in the middle. The CDR3 is 11 residues long. In the case of this clone: The antigen is not known.

Clones were sequenced by immunoSEQ multiplex PCR, and TCRdb holds only the in-frame ones, with some missing. Of roughly 130,000 clones detected, approximately 90% appear once; the ten largest clones hold 4%. The TCR sequence derives from an adult who received the AZD1222 COVID-19 vaccine. V gene TRBV28 combines with J gene TRBJ1-2; D is uncertain. This specimen consisted of peripheral blood, obtained 28 days after the second AZD1222 dose. CDR3 nucleotides: TGTGCCAGCAGGACCCGTTCTGGCTACACCTTC. Its translation: CASRTRSGYTF.